The 8 T cell receptor beta chains below were found in one sample sequenced in a study of PD-1 blockade in mismatch repair-deficient tumors. The assay was immunoSEQ multiplex PCR, and TCRdb's table has in-frame clones only and misses some. This table has some 51,000 clones, about 85% appearing once. The specimen comprised peripheral blood, sampled 20 weeks after starting pembrolizumab. Every receptor here comes from an adult with mismatch repair-deficient cancer.

The sample holds a few counts of this clone. The rearrangement joins TRBV2 to TRBJ1-2; D possibly corresponds to TRBD1 (5 bases). Germline CDR1 SNHLY, CDR2 FYNNEI. V lost 4 bases, J lost 5 bases, and 14 bases lay in between. This CDR3 comprises 14 residues. CDR3 sequence reads: CASSGQGSGYGYTF. CDR3 DNA: TGTGCCAGCAGTGGGCAGGGATCGGGTTATGGCTACACCTTC.

The chain joins TRBV6-1 to TRBJ1-3, with TRBD1 matching 9 bases. There are 15 residues in the CDR3. V gave up 7 bases and J gave up 4 bases; unmatched junction bases: 8. Germline CDR1 and CDR2: MNHNS and SASEGT. The DNA for the CDR3 is TGTGCCAGCACTCGGGACAGGGAAAAGGGAAACACCATATATTTT. Its protein is CASTRDREKGNTIYF.

The V gene is TRBV2, the J gene TRBJ1-5; TRBD1 might be the D (5 bases). Deletions cut 3 bases from V and 6 bases from J, with 15 bases between. CDR3 size: 15 residues. Germline lookup yields CDR1 SNHLY and CDR2 FYNNEI. DNA of the CDR3: TGTGCCAGCAGTGAGTGGTCTAGGGGAGGTCAGCCCCAGCATTTT. Translating gives CASSEWSRGGQPQHF.

V and J are TRBV7-2 and TRBJ2-2; D might be TRBD2 (5 bases). V lost 5 bases, J lost 1 base, and 14 bases lay in between. Germline V CDR1 and CDR2: SGHTA, FQGNSA. This CDR3 region has 16 residues. This CDR3 reads CASSPKDWKNTGELFF. The CDR3, as DNA: TGTGCCAGCAGCCCGAAGGACTGGAAGAACACCGGGGAGCTGTTTTTT.

This clone showed up just a few times. This chain uses TRBV11-1 with TRBJ2-7; D may be TRBD2 (6 bases). Germline CDR1 and CDR2: SGHAT and FQDESV (reference sequence). V was cut by 4 bases and J by 6 bases, with 19 bases left in between. The CDR3 spans 15 residues. This CDR3 reads CASSWLSGGSTEQYF. CDR3 bases: TGTGCCAGCAGCTGGCTGAGTGGAGGGAGTACCGAGCAGTACTTC.

The chain carries TRBV9 and TRBJ2-2, with TRBD1 identical over 10 bases. Germline trimming cut 4 bases from V and 4 bases from J; bases unmatched to any gene: 1. From germline, CDR1 is SGDLS and CDR2 YYNGEE. The CDR3 extends over 14 amino acids. For the CDR3, the DNA is TGTGCCAGCAGCAGGGACAGGGGCACCGGGGAGCTGTTTTTT. Amino acids: CASSRDRGTGELFF.

The V and J genes are TRBV30 and TRBJ1-4; D is possibly TRBD1 (5 bases). V lost 0 bases to trimming and J lost 8 bases, with 19 bases between them. Germline V gene lookup returns CDR1 GTSNPN and CDR2 SVGIG (reference sequence). The length of the CDR3 is 16 residues. CDR3 in DNA: TGTGCCTGGAGTGTACCTGGGTCCAGGGCGGCAGAAAAACTGTTTTTT. It encodes CAWSVPGSRAAEKLFF.

This clone was seen once. This chain links TRBV25-1 with TRBJ2-7; D tentatively fits TRBD1 or TRBD2 (5 bases each). The germline V gene encodes CDR1 MGHDK and CDR2 SYGVNS. The CDR3 spans 16 residues. Trimming took 3 bases from V and 1 from J, leaving 16 bases between them. CDR3 in amino acids: CASSDPGLSGSYEQYF. The CDR3 nucleotides read TGTGCCAGCAGTGATCCGGGGCTTTCGGGGTCCTACGAGCAGTACTTC.